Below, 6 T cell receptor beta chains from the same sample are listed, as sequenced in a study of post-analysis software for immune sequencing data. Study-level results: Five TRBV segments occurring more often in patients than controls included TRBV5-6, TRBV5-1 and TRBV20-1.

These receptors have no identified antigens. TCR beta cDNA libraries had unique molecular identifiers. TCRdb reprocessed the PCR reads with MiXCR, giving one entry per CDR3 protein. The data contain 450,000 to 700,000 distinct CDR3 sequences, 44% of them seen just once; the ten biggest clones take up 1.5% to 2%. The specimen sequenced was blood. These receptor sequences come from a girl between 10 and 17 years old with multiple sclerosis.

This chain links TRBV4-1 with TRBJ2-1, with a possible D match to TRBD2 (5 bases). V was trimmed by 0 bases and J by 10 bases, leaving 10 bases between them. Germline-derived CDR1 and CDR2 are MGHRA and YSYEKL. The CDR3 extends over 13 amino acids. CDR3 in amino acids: CASSQEFEREQFF. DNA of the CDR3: TGCGCCAGCAGCCAAGAATTTGAGCGGGAGCAGTTCTTC.

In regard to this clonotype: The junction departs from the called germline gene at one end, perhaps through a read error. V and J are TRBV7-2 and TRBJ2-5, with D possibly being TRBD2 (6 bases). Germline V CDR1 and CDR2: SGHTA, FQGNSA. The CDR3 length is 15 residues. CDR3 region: CVSSYDLGGSETQYF. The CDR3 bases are TGTGTCAGCAGTTACGACCTTGGGGGGTCAGAGACCCAGTACTTC.

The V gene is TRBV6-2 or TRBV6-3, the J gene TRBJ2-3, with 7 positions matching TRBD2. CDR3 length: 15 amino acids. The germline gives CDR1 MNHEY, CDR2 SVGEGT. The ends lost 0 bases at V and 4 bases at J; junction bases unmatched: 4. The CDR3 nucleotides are TGTGCCAGCAGTTACTCTGGACTAGTCTCAGATACGCAGTATTTT. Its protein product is CASSYSGLVSDTQYF.

This chain's CDR3 is CASSAGQGPNQPQHF. In nucleotides, the CDR3 is TGTGCCAGCAGCGCCGGACAGGGTCCTAATCAGCCCCAGCATTTT. The rearrangement links TRBV5-6 to TRBJ1-5, with 8 bases lining up with TRBD1. This CDR3 has 15 amino acids. Germline V gene lookup returns CDR1 SGHDT and CDR2 YYEEEE. The ends lost 4 bases at V and 4 bases at J; junction bases unmatched: 7.

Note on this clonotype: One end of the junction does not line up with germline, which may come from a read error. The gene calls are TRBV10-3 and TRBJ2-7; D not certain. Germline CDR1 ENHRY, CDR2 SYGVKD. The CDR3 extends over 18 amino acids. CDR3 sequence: CAIGESIGNWRSSYEQYF. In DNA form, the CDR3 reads TGTGCCATCGGTGAGTCGATCGGAAATTGGCGGAGCTCCTACGAGCAGTACTTC.

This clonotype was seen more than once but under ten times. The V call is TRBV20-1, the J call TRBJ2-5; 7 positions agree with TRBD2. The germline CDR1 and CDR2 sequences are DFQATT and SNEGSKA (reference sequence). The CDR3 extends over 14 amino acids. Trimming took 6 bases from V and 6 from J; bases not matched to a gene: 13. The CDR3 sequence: CSAVLPGLMKTQYF. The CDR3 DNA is TGCAGTGCCGTGCTCCCGGGACTAATGAAGACCCAGTACTTC.